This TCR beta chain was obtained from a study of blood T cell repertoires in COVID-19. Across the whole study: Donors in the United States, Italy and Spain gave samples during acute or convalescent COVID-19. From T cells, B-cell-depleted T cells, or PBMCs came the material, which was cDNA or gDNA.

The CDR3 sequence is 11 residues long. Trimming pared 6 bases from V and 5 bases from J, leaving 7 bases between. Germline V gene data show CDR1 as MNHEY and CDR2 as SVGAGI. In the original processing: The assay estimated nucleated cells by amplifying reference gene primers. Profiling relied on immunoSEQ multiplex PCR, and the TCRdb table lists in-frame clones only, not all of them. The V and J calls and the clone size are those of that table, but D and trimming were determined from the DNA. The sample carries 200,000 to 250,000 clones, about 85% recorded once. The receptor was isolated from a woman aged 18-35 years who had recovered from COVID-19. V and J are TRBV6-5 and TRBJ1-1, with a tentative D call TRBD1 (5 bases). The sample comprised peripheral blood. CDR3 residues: CASRGLTEAFF. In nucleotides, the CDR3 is TGTGCCAGCAGGGGGCTTACTGAAGCTTTCTTT.